This T cell receptor (beta chain) originates from a study of response to subunit inactivated influenza vaccine. Whole-study findings and limits: After each seasonal influenza vaccination, few new T cells are recruited, the authors suggested.

One entry per CDR3 protein results from TCRdb running MiXCR on the RT-PCR reads. The sample holds about 520,000 distinct CDR3 sequences, 6.5% to 8% seen once. The CDR3 covers 15 residues. The germline V gene has CDR1 SGHRS and CDR2 YFSETQ. Between the trimmed V and J ends, which lost 0 bases and 6 bases, there was a span of 12 bases. This clonotype showed up many times. Its target is not known. The sequencing here drew on PBMCs from blood, taken approximately 25 months after vaccination. This TCR came from a man aged 50 to 69 who received an inactivated influenza vaccine. This sequence joins TRBV5-1 and TRBJ2-2; D unclear. The CDR3 DNA follows: TGCGCCAGCAGCTTGGAGGGCAGCTTGGCCGGGGAGCTGTTTTTT. Translation: CASSLEGSLAGELFF.